This entry is about one TCR beta chain. What this receptor recognizes is not known. Base qualities are missing; no much larger clone stands one base away. This sample was taken from a study of blood T cell repertoires in COVID-19 (dated by TCRdb to the early 2020s). Study-level background: The collaborator samples originated in the United States, Italy and Spain and spanned the acute and convalescent phases of COVID-19. Sample metadata almost always included a de-identified subject ID, COVID-19 status, age in years and sex. Where available, HLA class I and class II types were taken from metadata supplied by the sample provider and were not determined by assay-based typing. A freely available public database, intended as a resource for researchers studying the immune response to SARS-CoV-2, is where the repertoires were released. Deeply sampled blood TCRbeta repertoires from subjects exposed to, actively infected with, or recovered from COVID-19 were included in the dataset. The material from the prospective study consisted of cDNA or gDNA derived from T cells, B-cell-depleted T cells, or PBMCs. Samples were obtained from the ongoing ImmuneRACE study (first 160 participants) and from over 1,000 subjects provided by 6 global collaborators. Points the paper makes about the study in general: The amount of clinical and demographic metadata varied by source and participant and was provided uncurated.

CDR1 and CDR2 (KGHSH, LQKENI) derive from the germline V gene. V trim: 6 bases; J trim: 8 bases; unmatched bases: 15. The CDR3 covers 16 residues, taking in both the cysteine and the phenylalanine. Of the read, only the CDR3 DNA is kept; its 48 bases are in frame from base 1. Whole blood was collected in K2EDTA tubes by collaborating institutions according to the institutions' own protocols. For TCRbeta analysis, collaborators shipped samples in one of three forms: frozen whole blood, isolated PBMCs, or DNA extracted from either of those sample types. The immunoSEQ Assay, a bias-controlled multiplex PCR, was used to amplify TCRbeta CDR3 regions from genomic DNA. As for how the authors treated the data: Nucleated cell counts per sample were estimated from amplification of reference gene primers within the assay. Sequence reads were collapsed and filtered to measure the absolute abundance of every unique TCRbeta CDR3 rearrangement. For each sample, productive Simpson clonality was calculated by taking the square root of Simpson's diversity index across productive rearrangements. Not all clones reach the TCRdb copy of this immuneACCESS table, which keeps in-frame sequences only. Checked studies attribute under half of the gap to unresolved V genes and leave the rest unexplained. The D gene and trimming were derived from the DNA, and the V and J assignments and clone size from that table. The sample yields about 290,000 clones; 80% to 90% were counted once. The ten biggest clones cover 2.5% to 3% of the sample.

The V and J segments used are TRBV18 and TRBJ2-1; 8 bases in the junction line up with TRBD2. The specimen was peripheral blood. The sequence was collected from a woman aged 25 to 39 with active or convalescent COVID-19. The CDR3 protein is CASSIRGGSSSDEQFF. The nucleotides are TGTGCCAGCTCCATCCGGGGGGGAAGTAGTAGCGATGAGCAGTTCTTC.